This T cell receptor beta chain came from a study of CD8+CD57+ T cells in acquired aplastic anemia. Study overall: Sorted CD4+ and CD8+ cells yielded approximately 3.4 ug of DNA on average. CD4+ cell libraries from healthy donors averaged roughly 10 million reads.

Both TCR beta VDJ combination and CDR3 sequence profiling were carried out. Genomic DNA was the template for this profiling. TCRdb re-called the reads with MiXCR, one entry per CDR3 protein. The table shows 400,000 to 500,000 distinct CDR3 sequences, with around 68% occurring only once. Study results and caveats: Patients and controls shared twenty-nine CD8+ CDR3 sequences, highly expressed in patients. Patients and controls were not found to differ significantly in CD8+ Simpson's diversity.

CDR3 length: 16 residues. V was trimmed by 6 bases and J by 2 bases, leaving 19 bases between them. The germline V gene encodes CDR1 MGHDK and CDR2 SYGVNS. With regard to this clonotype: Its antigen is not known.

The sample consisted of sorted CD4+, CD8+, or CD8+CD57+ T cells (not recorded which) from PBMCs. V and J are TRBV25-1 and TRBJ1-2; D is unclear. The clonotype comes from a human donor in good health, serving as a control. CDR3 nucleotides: TGTGCCAGCAGCAGTGACTGGCCCAGTCCCAACTATGGCTACACCTTC. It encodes CASSSDWPSPNYGYTF.